The 6 T cell receptor beta chains given below trace back to one sample, sequenced in a study of Graves' ophthalmopathy and Graves' hyperthyroidism. RNA transcripts served as template for amplifying TCR beta CDR3 sequences. HTBI primers were used in a first-round RT-PCR, which preceded a second-round multiplex PCR. TCRdb used MiXCR to reprocess the multiplex PCR reads, holding one entry per CDR3 protein. The profile covers 200,000 to 250,000 distinct CDR3 sequences, with about 22% appearing a single time and roughly 39% taken by the ten largest. The sample consisted of peripheral blood. These receptors all come from a woman aged 50 to 65 with Graves' ophthalmopathy.

There are many counts of this clonotype. The rearrangement uses TRBV19 and TRBJ2-7; D perhaps matches TRBD1 (5 bases). Between the trimmed V and J ends, which lost 3 bases and 3 bases, there was a span of 9 bases. The CDR3 has 13 residues. The V gene's germline CDR1 is LNHDA and CDR2 SQIVND (reference sequence). CDR3 DNA: TGTGCCAGTAGTATTAACAGGAACTACGAGCAGTACTTC. Translated, it gives CASSINRNYEQYF.

This clonotype was observed many times. V usage is TRBV12-3 or TRBV12-4 and J usage is TRBJ1-3; 9 nucleotides match TRBD1. With 8 bases clipped from V and 4 bases from J, the junction kept 6 bases outside the gene matches. The CDR3 spans 14 residues. The CDR3 sequence: CASLRDRVGNTIYF. The CDR3 bases are TGTGCCAGCTTGCGGGACAGGGTAGGAAACACCATATATTTT.

This clonotype has at least ten counts. The chain recombines TRBV6-1 with TRBJ1-2, with 7 positions matching TRBD1. From germline, CDR1 is MNHNS and CDR2 SASEGT. J lost 8 bases, V lost 10 bases, and 13 bases had no gene match. The CDR3 is 13 residues long. This chain's CDR3 is CATDRAQAIGYTF. The CDR3 region has the DNA TGTGCCACCGACAGGGCCCAGGCGATCGGCTACACCTTC.

This clonotype has a count of ten or more. The chain has TRBV7-9 and TRBJ1-1; weak D call: TRBD1 (5 bases). The V gene's germline CDR1 is SEHNR and CDR2 FQNEAQ (reference sequence). This CDR3 is built from 14 residues. The V gene lost 3 bases and the J gene lost 1 base, with 9 bases spanning the gap. The CDR3, as DNA: TGTGCCAGCAGCTTCAGGGCAACGAACACTGAAGCTTTCTTT. It translates to CASSFRATNTEAFF.

This clonotype was seen many times. The CDR3 DNA reads as TGTGCCAGCAGCTTATACGTAGACAGAAGGAATTCACCCCTCCACTTT. It encodes CASSLYVDRRNSPLHF. The V and J genes are TRBV7-8 and TRBJ1-6, with D possibly being TRBD1 (5 bases). This CDR3 has 16 amino acids. Germline CDR1 and CDR2: SGHVS and FQNEAQ. Trimming took off 2 bases at V and 7 bases at J, with 15 bases between the two ends.

The chain joins TRBV2 to TRBJ2-5; D is unresolved. The CDR3 extends over 14 amino acids. In germline, CDR1 is SNHLY, CDR2 FYNNEI. The V end lost 8 bases, the J end lost 1 base, and 14 bases lay between the germline ends. CDR3 nucleotide sequence: TGTGCCAGCTCGACGGACGTTACCCAAGAGACCCAGTACTTC. It is translated as CASSTDVTQETQYF. The whole variable domain, filled in from reference TRBV2 and TRBJ2-5, reads EPEVTQTPSHQVTQMGQEVILRCVPISNHLYFYWYRQILGQKVEFLVSFYNNEISEKSEIFDDQFSVERPDGSNFTLKIRSTKLEDSAMYFCASSTDVTQETQYFGPGTRLLVL.